A selection of T cell receptor beta chains follows, all from one sample in a study of blood T cell repertoires in COVID-19. The data were produced by immunoSEQ multiplex PCR, yet TCRdb's version contains in-frame clones alone and is incomplete. The table records some 150,000 clones, 88% of them present only once. The sequenced material came from peripheral blood. The source of these receptors is a human donor in a cohort sampled during active COVID-19. Each CDR3 is given with its conserved first and last residue. D genes are given only for firm matches. Clone size is shown for a subset of rows, as once, few, many or a class of expanded clone.

>.|TRBJ2-1|TRBV6-1|.
CASSEDGGDNEQFF
TGTGCCAGCAGTGAAGACGGCGGGGACAATGAGCAGTTCTTC
>TRBD2|TRBJ2-7|TRBV5-1|.
CASSLAISGGYEQYF
TGCGCCAGCAGCTTGGCCATCAGCGGGGGCTACGAGCAGTACTTC
>.|TRBJ1-6|TRBV30|few
CAWSARGTYNSPLHF
TGTGCCTGGAGTGCGAGAGGGACCTATAATTCACCCCTCCACTTT
>.|TRBJ1-1|TRBV9|.
CASSVGGRTEAFF
TGTGCCAGCAGCGTAGGGGGGCGCACTGAAGCTTTCTTT
>TRBD1|TRBJ2-6|TRBV6-6|.
CASSQTGGNVLTF
TGTGCCAGCAGTCAGACAGGGGGCAACGTCCTGACTTTC
>.|TRBJ2-7|TRBV7-9|.
CASSPRGRGYEQYF
TGTGCCAGCAGCCCAAGAGGGAGGGGGTACGAGCAGTACTTC
>TRBD2|TRBJ2-5|TRBV19|few
CASSPRGRGETQYF
TGTGCCAGTAGTCCGCGGGGGAGGGGAGAGACCCAGTACTTC
>TRBD2|TRBJ2-3|TRBV10-2|.
CASRASGGLDTQYF
TGCGCCAGCAGGGCTAGCGGGGGGTTAGATACGCAGTATTTT
>TRBD2|TRBJ2-3|TRBV19|.
CASSQASGMTDTQYF
TGTGCCAGTAGTCAGGCTAGCGGGATGACAGATACGCAGTATTTT
>.|TRBJ2-2|TRBV9|.
CASSQAGSGELFF
TGTGCCAGCAGTCAAGCCGGGTCCGGGGAGCTGTTTTTT
>.|TRBJ1-3|TRBV19|few
CASTGTNSGNTIYF
TGTGCCAGTACCGGGACTAACTCTGGAAACACCATATATTTT
>.|TRBJ2-3|TRBV10-2|.
CASSELTTADTQYF
TGCGCCAGCAGTGAGTTGACTACTGCAGATACGCAGTATTTT
>.|TRBJ1-2|TRBV6-5|.
CASSYSTDYGYTF
TGTGCCAGCAGTTACAGTACAGACTATGGCTACACCTTC
>TRBD1|TRBJ2-2|TRBV6-6|once
CASSHDRVGLGNTGELFF
TGTGCCAGCAGTCATGACAGGGTAGGTCTTGGTAACACCGGGGAGCTGTTTTTT
>TRBD2|TRBJ2-2|TRBV6-4|.
CASSESGGAGGELFF
TGTGCCAGCAGTGAAAGCGGGGGGGCCGGCGGGGAGCTGTTTTTT
>.|TRBJ2-7|TRBV29-1|.
CSVGDSNYEQYF
TGCAGCGTAGGGGACTCTAACTACGAGCAGTACTTC
>.|TRBJ1-2|TRBV7-2|.
CASSLSGGGFGYTF
TGTGCCAGCAGCTTATCCGGCGGGGGGTTTGGCTACACCTTC
>TRBD1|TRBJ2-1|TRBV7-3|once
CASSLFGGTGPGDEQFF
TGTGCCAGCAGCTTATTTGGGGGGACAGGGCCTGGGGATGAGCAGTTCTTC
>.|TRBJ1-5|TRBV7-9|few
CASSLGLTSNQPQHF
TGTGCCAGCAGCTTAGGACTAACGAGCAATCAGCCCCAGCATTTT
>.|TRBJ2-7|TRBV6-5|.
CASSYSNYRDYEQYF
TGTGCCAGCAGTTACTCGAATTACCGGGACTACGAGCAGTACTTC
>.|TRBJ2-5|TRBV7-2|.
CASSRGAGKQETQYF
TGTGCCAGCAGCCGGGGGGCCGGAAAACAAGAGACCCAGTACTTC
>.|TRBJ1-2|TRBV6-2/TRBV6-3|.
CASSRTAYGYTF
TGTGCCAGCAGTCGGACAGCCTATGGCTACACCTTC
>TRBD1|TRBJ1-1|TRBV3-1/TRBV3-2|.
CASSQGGTRGLSEAFF
TGTGCCAGCAGCCAAGGGGGTACCAGGGGGCTCTCTGAAGCTTTCTTT
>.|TRBJ1-2|TRBV28|.
CASNGANYGYTF
TGTGCCAGCAACGGGGCTAACTATGGCTACACCTTC
>TRBD1|TRBJ1-1|TRBV28|.
CASSVNDRGFNTEAFF
TGTGCCAGCAGTGTCAACGACAGGGGGTTTAACACTGAAGCTTTCTTT
>.|TRBJ2-3|TRBV6-2/TRBV6-3|once
CASSHTDTQYF
TGTGCCAGCAGTCACACAGATACGCAGTATTTT
>TRBD2|TRBJ2-1|TRBV7-9|.
CASSLALAGGHEQFF
TGTGCCAGCAGCTTAGCACTAGCGGGAGGCCATGAGCAGTTCTTC
>TRBD1|TRBJ2-7|TRBV5-6|.
CASSLAPGGTSYEQYF
TGTGCCAGCAGCTTGGCACCAGGGGGCACCTCCTACGAGCAGTACTTC
>.|TRBJ1-1|TRBV5-1|.
CASSLTPLQRGAYTEAFF
TGCGCCAGCAGCTTGACCCCCCTACAGCGGGGGGCTTACACTGAAGCTTTCTTT
>.|TRBJ2-2|TRBV6-6|once
CASSKRGRSNTGELFF
TGTGCCAGCAGTAAACGCGGGCGATCGAACACCGGGGAGCTGTTTTTT
>.|TRBJ1-5|TRBV30|.
CAWARGGDQPQHF
TGTGCCTGGGCCCGAGGGGGAGATCAGCCCCAGCATTTT
>.|TRBJ1-5|TRBV4-1|.
CASSQDRFQPQHF
TGCGCCAGCAGCCAAGATAGATTCCAGCCCCAGCATTTT
>.|TRBJ2-2|TRBV6-5|.
CASTSWGNTGELFF
TGTGCCAGCACCTCCTGGGGCAACACCGGGGAGCTGTTTTTT
>.|TRBJ1-2|TRBV6-5|.
CASSLTGPYGYTF
TGTGCCAGCAGTCTGACAGGTCCCTATGGCTACACCTTC
>TRBD2|TRBJ2-1|TRBV5-1|few
CASRPIPGLAEQFF
TGCGCCAGCAGGCCTATCCCGGGACTAGCGGAGCAGTTCTTC
>.|TRBJ2-3|TRBV2|.
CASSDRHVTDTQYF
TGTGCCAGCAGTGACCGACATGTCACAGATACGCAGTATTTT
>TRBD1|TRBJ2-2|TRBV6-5|.
CASSRTDRAGGELFF
TGTGCCAGCAGCCGCACGGACAGGGCTGGTGGGGAGCTGTTTTTT
>TRBD2|TRBJ2-7|TRBV7-8|.
CASSLTGSGSWEQYF
TGTGCCAGCAGCTTAACAGGCAGCGGGAGTTGGGAGCAGTACTTC
>.|TRBJ1-6|TRBV30|.
CAWSLGGADSPLHF
TGTGCCTGGAGTCTCGGGGGGGCTGATTCACCCCTCCACTTT